Reported below is one T cell receptor (beta chain). Its target antigen remains unknown. No base-level quality is on record; no much larger clone is a single base apart. The CDR3 has 18 amino acids, counting the end cysteine and phenylalanine. The read is trimmed to its CDR3 DNA, 54 bases read in frame from base 1. Ends trimmed: V by 5 bases, J by 4 bases; bases unmatched to a gene: 14. In the germline V gene, CDR1 corresponds to SGHAT and CDR2 to FQNNGV. These data come from a study of CD8 T cells in ankylosing spondylitis (dated by TCRdb to about 2017). About the full investigation: The study set out to find disease-linked TCR variants by profiling T cell receptor beta repertoires in ankylosing spondylitis patients and healthy donors. Peripheral blood samples were taken, and synovial fluid was additionally collected from ankylosing spondylitis patients. In total, the full study cohort was made up of 110 or so healthy donors and 25 or so ankylosing spondylitis patients. Paper-wide results and their limitations: A TCR beta motif of several highly homologous amino acid variants appeared characteristic of blood from ankylosing spondylitis patients. A CD8+ phenotype was shown by the disease-linked clones, which were found at relatively low frequencies in peripheral blood. The disease-linked clones were reported to be significantly enriched in matched synovial fluid samples from ankylosing spondylitis patients. Some motif variants were previously reported in synovial fluid and blood of reactive arthritis patients, suggesting common disease-initiation mechanisms.

TCRdb lists the instrument as Illumina HiSeq 2500. Quantitative 5'-RACE with molecular barcodes was the method used to prepare the TCR beta libraries. The paper's data handling went like this. To identify disease-linked TCR variants, a new computational method was used, one built on a probabilistic model of VDJ rearrangement. The public sequencing data were trimmed at Q25 with fastp and processed into clonotypes with MiXCR by TCRdb, which kept only in-frame beta chains. Each entry is one CDR3 protein sequence, shown with its most common DNA and genes. V and J calls and clone size were set by TCRdb, not the authors. Present in this sample are around 890,000 distinct CDR3 sequences, approximately 12% of which were seen just once. The ten largest clones add up to 0.51% of the sample.

The receptor chain draws on TRBV11-2 and TRBJ2-3, with TRBD2 identical over 11 junction bases. This TCR was sampled from a male donor with ankylosing spondylitis. The specimen was blood, either unsorted or a sorted T cell fraction (not recorded which). The DNA sequence is TGTGCCAGCAGCCCAAGGAGGAGTAGCGGGGGGGTCGCAGATACGCAGTATTTT. This translates into CASSPRRSSGGVADTQYF.